Detailed here is one T cell receptor beta chain. Sequenced by immunoSEQ multiplex PCR; TCRdb stores in-frame clones only, minus some. This sample yields more than 200,000 clones, of which around four fifths are seen a single time; 4.2% belongs to the top ten. This sample was included in a study of blood T cell repertoires in COVID-19. About the research overall: Some COVID-19 samples were acute and others convalescent; all came from the United States, Italy and Spain. The cDNA or gDNA used as material had been derived from T cells, B-cell-depleted T cells, or PBMCs.

The CDR3 has 14 amino acids. V lost 1 base and J lost 7, with 11 bases in between. Germline CDR1 is SGHTA and CDR2 is FQGNSA. The chain has TRBV7-2 and TRBJ2-1, with D possibly matching TRBD2 (6 bases). This TCR came from a man aged 60 to 69 with acute or convalescent COVID-19. Sequencing was performed on peripheral blood. Here the CDR3 reads CASSLGGEINEQFF. The CDR3 DNA sequence: TGTGCCAGCAGCTTAGGGGGGGAGATAAATGAGCAGTTCTTC. Full variable domain (outside the CDR3, taken from reference TRBV7-2 and TRBJ2-1): GAGVSQSPSNKVTEKGKDVELRCDPISGHTALYWYRQSLGQGLEFLIYFQGNSAPDKSGLPSDRFSAERTGGSVSTLTIQRTQQEDSAVYLCASSLGGEINEQFFGPGTRLTVL.